The 20 T cell receptor beta chains below come from one sample, sequenced in a study of T cells in Graves' hyperthyroidism and ophthalmopathy. TCR beta CDR3 region amplification was performed from RNA transcripts. Primed by the HTBI set, a first-round RT-PCR was run on the TCR CDR3. MiXCR, run by TCRdb on the multiplex PCR reads, gives a single entry per CDR3 protein. The repertoire holds about 410,000 distinct CDR3 sequences, with approximately 14% as singletons. The sample comprised blood. The receptors were sampled from a man in his late teens or twenties with Graves' ophthalmopathy.

This clonotype has more than one count but fewer than ten. The chain is built from TRBV19 and TRBJ2-7; tentatively, D is TRBD1 (5 bases). V was shortened by 4 bases and J by 4 bases, with 14 bases between the two germline ends. Germline CDR1 is LNHDA and CDR2 is SQIVND (reference sequence). The CDR3 sequence is 14 residues long. The CDR3 DNA reads as TGTGCCAGTAGTACCCGAGACAGCAGATACGAGCAGTACTTC. Protein sequence: CASSTRDSRYEQYF.

This clonotype showed up many times. The chain carries TRBV13 and TRBJ2-1; D unresolved. The CDR3 sequence is 14 residues long. The germline V gene has CDR1 PRHDT and CDR2 FYEKMQ (reference sequence). V was pared by 3 bases and J by 5 bases, with 11 bases between. In nucleotides, the CDR3 is TGTGCCAGCAGCTTGACGGGCGCCGACAATGAGCAGTTCTTC. It translates to CASSLTGADNEQFF.

This clonotype has ten or more counts. The rearrangement joins TRBV12-3 or TRBV12-4 to TRBJ1-1; 9 bases are a match to TRBD1. Unmatched junction bases numbered 7, after V lost 6 bases and J lost 5 bases. CDR3 length: 14 residues. The CDR3 region has the DNA TGTGCCAGCAGGCCTCCGGGACAGGGTACTGAAGCTTTCTTT. This codes for CASRPPGQGTEAFF.

At least ten counts were recorded for this clonotype. V gene TRBV9 combines with J gene TRBJ2-1; TRBD2 agrees at 10 bases. Germline loops: CDR1 SGDLS, CDR2 YYNGEE. The CDR3 extends over 16 amino acids. The V and J ends lost 7 bases and 8 bases, in that order; junction bases with no gene match: 15. The CDR3 loop reads CASYHRVGTSVHEQFF. The DNA for the CDR3 is TGTGCCAGCTACCATAGGGTCGGGACTAGCGTCCATGAGCAGTTCTTC.

This clonotype appeared many times. V is TRBV11-3 and J is TRBJ1-1; no firm D call. CDR1 is SGHNT, CDR2 YENEEA, per germline. The CDR3 runs 13 residues. V lost 0 bases to trimming and J lost 8 bases, with 10 bases between them. CDR3 DNA: TGTGCCAGCAGCTTAGACCTTCCCGGGGAAGCTTTCTTT. It encodes CASSLDLPGEAFF. Looking up the rest from reference TRBV11-3 and TRBJ1-1 gives the full variable domain: EAGVVQSPRYKIIEKKQPVAFWCNPISGHNTLYWYLQNLGQGPELLIRYENEEAVDDSQLPKDRFSAERLKGVDSTLKIQPAELGDSAVYLCASSLDLPGEAFFGQGTRLTVV.

This clonotype was counted only a few times. The chain carries TRBV6-6 and TRBJ2-6; D is perhaps TRBD2 (5 bases). The CDR3 contains 18 residues. From germline, CDR1 is MNHNY and CDR2 SVGAGI (reference sequence). With 0 bases removed from V and 2 bases from J, the gap between germline ends came to 14 bases. The CDR3 spells CASSYSFFSGTGANVLTF. The CDR3 coding sequence is TGTGCCAGCAGTTACTCTTTTTTTTCCGGGACTGGGGCCAACGTCCTGACTTTC.

This clonotype occurred many times. The genes are TRBV11-3 and TRBJ2-5, with D unclear. The CDR3 contains 16 residues. From germline, CDR1 is SGHNT and CDR2 YENEEA. V lost 1 base to trimming and J lost 4 bases, with 16 bases between them. CDR3 nucleotide sequence: TGTGCCAGCAGCTTAGTTGGCAGCTCCATAGCAGAGACCCAGTACTTC. The encoded protein is CASSLVGSSIAETQYF.

This clonotype was recorded at least ten times. The chain uses TRBV20-1 and TRBJ1-2; TRBD1 is a possible D gene (5 bases). This CDR3 is 13 amino acids long. Trimming left V 3 bases short and J 0 bases short, with 8 bases between. CDR1 is DFQATT, CDR2 SNEGSKA, per germline (reference sequence). The CDR3 sequence is CSASGGANYGYTF. The CDR3 nucleotides are TGCAGTGCTAGTGGAGGGGCTAACTATGGCTACACCTTC.

This clonotype was counted many times. The gene calls are TRBV9 and TRBJ2-5; possibly TRBD2 for D (6 bases). Looked up from germline, CDR1 is SGDLS and CDR2 is YYNGEE. V lost 7 bases, J lost 0 bases, and 10 bases lay in between. The CDR3 has 13 amino acids. This CDR3 reads CASGEAYQETQYF. DNA of the CDR3: TGTGCCAGCGGGGAGGCGTACCAAGAGACCCAGTACTTC.

This clonotype showed up many times. The chain has TRBV19 and TRBJ1-5; D remains unclear. This CDR3 contains 15 residues. Trimming took 2 bases from V and 0 from J, leaving 8 bases between them. The germline V gene encodes CDR1 LNHDA and CDR2 SQIVND (reference sequence). For the CDR3, the DNA is TGTGCCAGTAGTATATGGCACAGTAGCAATCAGCCCCAGCATTTT. Residues: CASSIWHSSNQPQHF. Filled out from reference TRBV19 and TRBJ1-5, the complete variable domain reads DGGITQSPKYLFRKEGQNVTLSCEQNLNHDAMYWYRQDPGQGLRLIYYSQIVNDFQKGDIAEGYSVSREKKESFPLTVTSAQKNPTAFYLCASSIWHSSNQPQHFGDGTRLSIL.

The chain joins TRBV6-1 to TRBJ2-7; weak D call: TRBD2 (5 bases). Trimming took off 2 bases at V and 0 bases at J, with 11 bases between the two ends. This CDR3 has 15 residues. Germline CDR1 reads MNHNS; CDR2 reads SASEGT. The CDR3 bases are TGTGCCAGCAGTGAATCTCGGGGTTACTCCTACGAGCAGTACTTC. It yields the protein CASSESRGYSYEQYF.

This clonotype was detected many times. The V call is TRBV29-1, the J call TRBJ2-1, with 8 bases identical to TRBD2. J lost 9 bases, V lost 8 bases, and 12 bases had no gene match. Germline CDR1 and CDR2: SQVTM and ANQGSEA. The CDR3 sequence is 13 residues long. Written as DNA, the CDR3 is TGCAGCTCGACTAGCGACCTCAAGGGTGAGCAGTTCTTC. This gives the protein CSSTSDLKGEQFF.

The chain joins TRBV9 to TRBJ1-2, with D possibly being TRBD1 (5 bases). Germline V CDR1 and CDR2: SGDLS, YYNGEE. The CDR3 totals 14 residues. The germline V and J ends were trimmed by 2 bases and 8 bases, with 16 bases remaining between them. This chain's CDR3 is CASSVRDHSHGYTF. The CDR3 DNA is TGTGCCAGCAGCGTCCGGGACCATAGCCACGGCTACACCTTC.

The J gene is TRBJ1-2, the V gene TRBV15; D might be TRBD1 (5 bases). The V end was cut by 3 bases, the J end by 4 bases, with 18 bases between. The V gene's germline CDR1 is LNHNV and CDR2 YYDKDF (reference sequence). This CDR3 has 16 residues. The DNA of the CDR3 is TGTGCCACCAGCAGTCCTCAGCAAGGGGAGGGCTATGGCTACACCTTC. Translating gives CATSSPQQGEGYGYTF.

This clonotype was detected ten times or more. The rearrangement uses TRBV27 and TRBJ1-1; D call uncertain. Per germline, CDR1 MNHEY and CDR2 SMNVEV (reference sequence). The CDR3 has 14 amino acids. V was cut by 1 base and J by 1 base, with 7 bases left in between. The CDR3 DNA reads as TGTGCCAGCAGTTTATGGCGGGAGAACACTGAAGCTTTCTTT. Translation gives CASSLWRENTEAFF.

This clonotype was observed a handful of times. This chain uses TRBV19 with TRBJ2-5; D is unresolved. Trimming left V 4 bases short and J 2 bases short, with 11 bases between. CDR1 and CDR2 from the germline V gene are LNHDA and SQIVND (reference sequence). This CDR3 has 14 amino acids. The CDR3 DNA sequence: TGTGCCAGTAGTAGTAAAACGAGTCAAGAGACCCAGTACTTC. Amino acid sequence: CASSSKTSQETQYF.

This clonotype was seen at least ten times. The chain carries TRBV11-2 and TRBJ2-5; a weak D match, TRBD2 (5 bases). The CDR3 consists of 14 residues. V was pared by 3 bases and J by 2 bases, with 10 bases between. The germline V gene has CDR1 SGHAT and CDR2 FQNNGV. CDR3 region: CASSFFGGQETQYF. The DNA of the CDR3 is TGTGCCAGCAGCTTTTTCGGCGGGCAAGAGACCCAGTACTTC.

This clonotype was seen repeatedly, ten times or more. The chain carries TRBV5-1 and TRBJ2-3; a weak D match, TRBD1 (6 bases). Germline V gene data show CDR1 as SGHRS and CDR2 as YFSETQ. The CDR3 consists of 14 residues. V lost 0 bases, J lost 2 bases, and 7 bases lay in between. The CDR3 sequence: CASSLGQDTDTQYF. CDR3 nucleotide sequence: TGCGCCAGCAGCTTGGGACAGGACACAGATACGCAGTATTTT.

The table lists this clonotype with many counts. This chain joins TRBV18 and TRBJ2-7; 7 bases are shared with TRBD1. With 4 bases clipped from V and 7 bases from J, the junction kept 13 bases outside the gene matches. The CDR3 is 15 amino acids. Germline values: CDR1 KGHSH, CDR2 LQKENI. CDR3 coding DNA: TGTGCCAGCTCACAAGGCGACAGGGACCTGGGAGAGCAGTACTTC. This translates into CASSQGDRDLGEQYF.

This clonotype was counted many times. V usage is TRBV5-1 and J usage is TRBJ2-1, with a weak D call TRBD2 (6 bases). CDR3 length equals 15 residues. Germline loops: CDR1 SGHRS, CDR2 YFSETQ. V lost 6 bases, J lost 0 bases, and 13 bases lay in between. The CDR3 loop is CASIHSGDSYNEQFF. The CDR3, as DNA: TGCGCCAGCATCCACTCGGGGGACTCCTACAATGAGCAGTTCTTC.